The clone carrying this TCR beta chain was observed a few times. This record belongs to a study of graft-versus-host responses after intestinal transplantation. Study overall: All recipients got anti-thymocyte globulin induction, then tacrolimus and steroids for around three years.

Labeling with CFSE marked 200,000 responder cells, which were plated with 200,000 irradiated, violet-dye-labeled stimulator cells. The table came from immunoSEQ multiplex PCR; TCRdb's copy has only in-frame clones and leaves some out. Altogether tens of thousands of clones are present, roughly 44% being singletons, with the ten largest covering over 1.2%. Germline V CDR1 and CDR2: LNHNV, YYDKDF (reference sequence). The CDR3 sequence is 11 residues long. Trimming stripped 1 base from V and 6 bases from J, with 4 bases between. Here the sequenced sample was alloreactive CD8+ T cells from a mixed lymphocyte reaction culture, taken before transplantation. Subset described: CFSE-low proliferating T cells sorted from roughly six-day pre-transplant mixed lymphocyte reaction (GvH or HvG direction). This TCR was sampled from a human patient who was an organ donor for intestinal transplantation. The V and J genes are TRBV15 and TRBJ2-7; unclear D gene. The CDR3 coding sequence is TGTGCCACCAGCAGAGGGGGCGAGCAGTACTTC. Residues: CATSRGGEQYF. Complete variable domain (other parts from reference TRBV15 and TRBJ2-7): DAMVIQNPRYQVTQFGKPVTLSCSQTLNHNVMYWYQQKSSQAPKLLFHYYDKDFNNEADTPDNFQSRRPNTSFCFLDIRSPGLGDTAMYLCATSRGGEQYFGPGTRLTVT.